A selection of T cell receptor beta chains follows, all from one sample in a study of cytomegalovirus exposure and HLA in healthy donors. Libraries were prepared by immunoSEQ multiplex PCR; TCRdb keeps only in-frame clonotypes and omits some of them. Among approximately 130,000 clones listed, about four fifths were seen once. Sequenced material: PBMCs. The origin of the receptors is a woman in her late teens or twenties in good health and CMV-seronegative. Both conserved end residues are part of each CDR3. A D gene is named only where the DNA matches it firmly. Where a row states a size, it is once, few, many or the class of an expanded clone; other rows omit it.

d_call j_call cdr3_length v_call clone_size cdr3_aa cdr3_nt
. TRBJ2-6 16 TRBV29-1 . CSVGGIALSGANGLTF TGCAGCGTTGGGGGAATCGCTCTCTCTGGGGCCAACGGCCTGACTTTC
. TRBJ1-4 15 TRBV7-9 once CSSSQVLGGGEKLFF TGTTCCAGCAGCCAAGTATTGGGAGGAGGGGAAAAACTGTTTTTT
. TRBJ1-6 13 TRBV11-2 . CASSLDRHSPLHF TGTGCCAGCAGCTTAGACAGGCATTCACCCCTCCACTTT
TRBD1 TRBJ1-1 15 TRBV7-9 . CASSLEGASHTEAFF TGTGCCAGCAGCTTAGAGGGGGCGTCTCACACTGAAGCTTTCTTT
TRBD1 TRBJ2-2 16 TRBV27 . CASSLGAGGLTGELFF TGTGCCAGCAGCCTAGGGGCAGGGGGCCTCACCGGGGAGCTGTTTTTT
. TRBJ2-7 14 TRBV5-5 . CASSPLYGDYEQYF TGTGCCAGCAGTCCCTTGTACGGGGATTACGAGCAGTACTTC
TRBD2 TRBJ2-1 15 TRBV5-1 . CASSSGLAWGKWQFF TGCGCCAGCAGCTCGGGACTAGCGTGGGGCAAGTGGCAGTTCTTC
TRBD2 TRBJ2-7 17 TRBV4-2 . CASSQELPSGGAYEQYF TGTGCCAGCAGCCAAGAACTCCCTAGCGGGGGGGCCTACGAGCAGTACTTC
TRBD1 TRBJ1-2 13 TRBV18 . CASSGQGMDGYTF TGTGCCAGCTCCGGACAGGGGATGGATGGCTACACCTTC
. TRBJ1-2 14 TRBV27 . CASSFGAANYGYTF TGTGCCAGCAGTTTCGGAGCAGCTAACTATGGCTACACCTTC
. TRBJ2-7 16 TRBV4-1 . CASSPREGTLLGEQYF TGCGCCAGCAGCCCTAGGGAGGGGACACTCCTTGGGGAGCAGTACTTC
. TRBJ1-1 14 TRBV19 . CASKVPGGSTEAFF TGTGCCAGTAAGGTCCCGGGTGGCAGCACTGAAGCTTTCTTT
. TRBJ2-3 14 TRBV29-1 once CSVDTGGTGDTQYF TGCAGCGTTGATACCGGCGGGACTGGAGATACGCAGTATTTT
. TRBJ1-5 16 TRBV7-9 . CASSLGLPMGNQPQHF TGTGCCAGCAGCTTAGGACTCCCAATGGGCAATCAGCCCCAGCATTTT
TRBD2 TRBJ2-1 16 TRBV5-1 . CASSLQGSGSGGEGFF TGCGCCAGCAGCTTGCAAGGTAGCGGGAGTGGGGGCGAGGGGTTCTTC
TRBD1 TRBJ1-2 13 TRBV18 . CASSAGTAYGYTF TGTGCCAGCTCCGCCGGGACAGCTTATGGCTACACCTTC
. TRBJ2-7 14 TRBV5-4 . CASSRQVGSYEQYF TGTGCCAGCAGCCGACAGGTAGGGTCCTACGAGCAGTACTTC
. TRBJ2-3 11 TRBV5-6 . CASSFADTQYF TGTGCCAGCAGCTTCGCAGATACGCAGTATTTT
. TRBJ2-7 12 TRBV27 few CASSLRGGEQYF TGTGCCAGCAGTTTGAGGGGAGGCGAGCAGTACTTC
TRBD2 TRBJ2-7 15 TRBV5-5 . CASSRGLAGVDEQYF TGTGCCAGCAGCCGGGGACTAGCGGGAGTCGACGAGCAGTACTTC
TRBD1 TRBJ1-1 16 TRBV4-3 . CASSQVRGTVNTEAFF TGCGCCAGCAGCCAAGTTCGGGGGACAGTCAACACTGAAGCTTTCTTT
. TRBJ2-6 15 TRBV29-1 . CSVGDSVSGANVLTF TGCAGCGTCGGAGACAGTGTTTCTGGGGCCAACGTCCTGACTTTC
. TRBJ1-1 17 TRBV29-1 . CSVVGRRGAEMNTEAFF TGCAGCGTTGTGGGGAGGCGGGGGGCGGAAATGAACACTGAAGCTTTCTTT
. TRBJ1-1 15 TRBV10-3 . CAISDRSEVRTEAFF TGTGCCATCAGTGACAGGTCGGAAGTTAGGACTGAAGCTTTCTTT